The source of this T cell receptor (beta chain) is a study of blood T cell repertoires in COVID-19. The CDR3 is 17 residues long. V lost 3 bases and J lost 6, with 21 bases in between. Germline loops: CDR1 KGHSH, CDR2 LQKENI. Per the study methods: Counts of nucleated cells, estimated from reference gene primer amplification, were obtained. Measured with immunoSEQ multiplex PCR; TCRdb has only the in-frame clones, and not every one. Clone size and V and J calls were adopted from that table, with D and trimming inferred from the DNA. Of 100,000 to 120,000 clones listed, around 74% are singletons. This receptor was identified in a woman between 65 and 79 years old with acute or convalescent COVID-19. The chain has TRBV18 and TRBJ1-5, with D tentatively TRBD1 (5 bases). Sequenced: peripheral blood. CDR3 in DNA: TGTGCCAGCTCACCCACTGGGGGGTCCTTAGGCTCTCAGCCCCAGCATTTT. It encodes CASSPTGGSLGSQPQHF. Based on the CDR3 plus reference TRBV18 and TRBJ1-5, the full variable domain is NAGVMQNPRHLVRRRGQEARLRCSPMKGHSHVYWYRQLPEEGLKFMVYLQKENIIDESGMPKERFSAEFPKEGPSILRIQQVVRGDSAAYFCASSPTGGSLGSQPQHFGDGTRLSIL.